The clone carrying this T cell receptor beta chain showed up just once. Its antigen is unknown. TCRdb's copy holds only in-frame clones and misses some; the assay was immunoSEQ multiplex PCR. In the table there are about 480,000 clones, about 83% of which are singletons. This sample was included in a study of Ad26.COV2.S vaccination and SARS-CoV-2 variants. Study information: Dosing was one shot or two shots 56 days apart. Study-level results: TCR breadth and depth analyses may have underestimated total T cell responses.

Treatment indicated: some 20 received Ad26.COV2.S at low or high dose, single or two shots; roughly five received placebo; per-sample allocation not given. Collection of samples fell on day 63 after the first vaccine or placebo injection. It was an adult aged 18-55 years in Boston who was the donor. Germline values: CDR1 GTSNPN, CDR2 SVGIG (reference sequence). The CDR3 extends over 12 amino acids. The V end was cut by 8 bases, the J end by 4 bases, with 15 bases between. The receptor was derived from a person between 18 and 59 years old who received the Ad26.COV2.S COVID-19 vaccine or a placebo. The material was peripheral blood, obtained in a trial of Ad26.COV2.S vaccine versus placebo. This chain links TRBV30 with TRBJ2-7, with D perhaps given as TRBD1 or TRBD2 (7 bases each). The chain's CDR3 is CAGNRGGYEQYF. The CDR3, as DNA: TGTGCCGGAAACAGGGGAGGGTACGAGCAGTACTTC.